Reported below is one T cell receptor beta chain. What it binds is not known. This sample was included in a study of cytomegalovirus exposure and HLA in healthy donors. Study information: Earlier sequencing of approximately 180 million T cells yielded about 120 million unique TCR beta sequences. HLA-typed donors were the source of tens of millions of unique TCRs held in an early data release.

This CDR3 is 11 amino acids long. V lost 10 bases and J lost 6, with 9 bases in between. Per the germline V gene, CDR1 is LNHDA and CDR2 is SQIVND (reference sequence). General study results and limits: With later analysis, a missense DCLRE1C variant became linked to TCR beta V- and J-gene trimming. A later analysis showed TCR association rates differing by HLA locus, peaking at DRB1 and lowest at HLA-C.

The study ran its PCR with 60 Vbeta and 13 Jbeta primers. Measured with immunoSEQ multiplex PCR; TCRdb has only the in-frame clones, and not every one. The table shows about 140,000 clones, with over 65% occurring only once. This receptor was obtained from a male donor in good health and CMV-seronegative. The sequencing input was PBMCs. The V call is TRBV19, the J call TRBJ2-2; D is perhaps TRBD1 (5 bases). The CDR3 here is CAIDRAGELFF. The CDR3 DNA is TGTGCCATCGACAGAGCCGGGGAGCTGTTTTTT.